The T cell receptor beta chain under discussion was sequenced for a study of blood T cell repertoires in COVID-19. Study context: Sources were T cells, B-cell-depleted T cells, or PBMCs; the material itself was cDNA or gDNA.

V lost 3 bases to trimming and J lost 8 bases, with 13 bases between them. Per germline, CDR1 MNHEY and CDR2 SVGEGT. The CDR3 is 13 residues long. Produced via immunoSEQ multiplex PCR; TCRdb's table is partial and in-frame only. The sample has 150,000 to 200,000 clones, roughly three quarters seen once. The sequence came from a man aged 60 to 75 with active or convalescent COVID-19. Sequencing used peripheral blood. This sequence joins TRBV6-2 or TRBV6-3 and TRBJ1-2; tentative D call: TRBD1 (5 bases). The CDR3: CASSYDSSYGYTF. CDR3 bases: TGTGCCAGCAGTTATGACAGCTCTTACGGCTACACCTTC.